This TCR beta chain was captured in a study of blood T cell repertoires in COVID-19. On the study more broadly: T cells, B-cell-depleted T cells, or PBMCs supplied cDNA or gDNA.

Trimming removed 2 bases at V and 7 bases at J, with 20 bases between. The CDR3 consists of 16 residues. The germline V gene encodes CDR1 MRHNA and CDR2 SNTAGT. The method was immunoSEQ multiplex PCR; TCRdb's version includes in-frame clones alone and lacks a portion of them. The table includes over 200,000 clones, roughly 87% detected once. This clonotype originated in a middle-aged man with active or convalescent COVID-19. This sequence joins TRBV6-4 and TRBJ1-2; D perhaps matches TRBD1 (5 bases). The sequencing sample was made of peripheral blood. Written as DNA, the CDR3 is TGTGCCAGCAGTGACGGGTCGTGGGGGGTGGAGGCTGGCTACACCTTC. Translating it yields CASSDGSWGVEAGYTF.